This T cell receptor beta chain is from a study of cytomegalovirus exposure and HLA in healthy donors. Findings of the study overall: An analysis that was carried out later associated 15,000 to 20,000 TCR beta sequences with HLA alleles at 0.05 false discovery rate. Later analysis showed most CMV-associated TCR beta chains appearing HLA-restricted.

Worth noting for this clone: Its specificity is not known.

Amplification used 60 Vbeta primers and 13 Jbeta primers. The protocol was immunoSEQ multiplex PCR, while the TCRdb copy is restricted to in-frame clones and leaves out a portion. The sample has about 170,000 clones, more than 70% seen once. From germline, CDR1 is GTSNPN and CDR2 SVGIG (reference sequence). The CDR3 extends over 13 amino acids. V was trimmed by 0 bases and J by 0 bases, leaving 5 bases between them. The chain combines TRBV30 with TRBJ2-5; D gene uncertain. This sequence originates from a woman aged 45-65 years in good health and CMV-seropositive. The sample comprised PBMCs. The CDR3 loop is CAWSVAYQETQYF. The CDR3 bases are TGTGCCTGGAGTGTAGCGTACCAAGAGACCCAGTACTTC.